These 27 T cell receptor beta chains share one sample of origin, sequenced in a study of human T cells and chemical hapten exposure. Time point in this sample: pre-sensitization, week 0. Treatment of the sample: therapeutic diphenylcyclopropenone sensitization with weekly scalp DPC. TCRdb passed the RACE reads through MiXCR, listing each CDR3 protein once. The sample has approximately 400,000 distinct CDR3 sequences; 4.5% to 5.5% are singletons. The sample consisted of whole blood, taken in connection with sensitization to the hapten diphenylcyclopropenone (DPC). The origin of the receptors is a woman between 50 and 59 years old with alopecia areata. Some clones in this sample may be carry-over from other donors' samples.

There are many counts of this clonotype. V is TRBV15 and J is TRBJ1-5; possible D gene TRBD1, 6 bases. The CDR3 has 13 amino acids. From germline, CDR1 is LNHNV and CDR2 YYDKDF (reference sequence). Between the trimmed V and J ends, which lost 3 bases and 9 bases, there was a span of 12 bases. The CDR3, as DNA: TGTGCCACCAGCAGTGGTCCGGGGGCGCCCCAGCATTTT. Its translation is CATSSGPGAPQHF.

V usage is TRBV5-1 and J usage is TRBJ2-5; D might be TRBD2 (5 bases). The germline V and J ends were trimmed by 0 bases and 5 bases, with 11 bases remaining between them. Germline V lookup: CDR1 SGHRS, CDR2 YFSETQ. This CDR3 contains 14 residues. CDR3 sequence reads: CASSLERFRETQYF. CDR3 nucleotides: TGCGCCAGCAGCTTGGAGCGGTTCAGGGAGACCCAGTACTTC.

This clonotype was counted at least ten times. This chain uses TRBV28 with TRBJ2-5; TRBD1 agrees at 8 bases. CDR1 is MDHEN, CDR2 SYDVKM, per germline. The junction had 7 bases not matched to a gene; V was cut back by 2 bases and J by 2 bases. CDR3 length: 16 residues. The CDR3: CASSLATGGYQETQYF. The DNA for the CDR3 is TGTGCCAGCAGTTTAGCCACAGGGGGGTATCAAGAGACCCAGTACTTC.

This clonotype was detected many times. The chain combines TRBV18 with TRBJ2-1; a weak D match, TRBD2 (5 bases). Germline assignment: CDR1 KGHSH and CDR2 LQKENI. V was cut by 4 bases and J by 7 bases, with 20 bases left in between. The CDR3 consists of 16 residues. The CDR3 nucleotides read TGTGCCAGCTCACTGGGTTCAAAAACTACGGGGAATGAGCAGTTCTTC. It translates to CASSLGSKTTGNEQFF.

This clonotype was seen many times. This CDR3 is CATSDPPGTSINEQFF. The CDR3, as DNA: TGTGCCACCAGTGATCCCCCCGGGACTAGCATCAATGAGCAGTTCTTC. The V gene is TRBV24-1, the J gene TRBJ2-1; TRBD2 matches at 9 bases. CDR1 and CDR2 (germline): KGHDR, SFDVKD. The CDR3 runs 16 residues. V dropped 3 bases and J dropped 6; count of bases not matched to a gene: 8.

This clonotype was seen repeatedly, ten times or more. The chain is built from TRBV6-5 and TRBJ2-4, with D tentatively TRBD1 (5 bases). The V gene lost 0 bases and the J gene lost 0 bases, with 9 bases spanning the gap. Per the germline V gene, CDR1 is MNHEY and CDR2 is SVGAGI. The CDR3 length is 16 residues. CDR3 residues: CASSYSIGVAKNIQYF. CDR3 DNA sequence: TGTGCCAGCAGTTACTCGATAGGGGTAGCCAAAAACATTCAGTACTTC.

This clonotype was seen a few times. The chain uses TRBV9 and TRBJ1-2; perhaps TRBD1 as D (5 bases). V gave up 4 bases and J gave up 1 base, with 26 bases separating them. The CDR3 totals 19 residues. Germline values: CDR1 SGDLS, CDR2 YYNGEE. The CDR3 loop reads CASSPTYRDGGVNNYGYTF. The CDR3, as DNA: TGTGCCAGCAGCCCCACTTACCGGGACGGCGGTGTGAATAACTATGGCTACACCTTC.

In this sample, this clonotype turned up a few times. The chain recombines TRBV10-3 with TRBJ2-3; 9 bases are shared with TRBD2. CDR1 is ENHRY and CDR2 is SYGVKD in the germline V gene. Germline trimming cut 2 bases from V and 5 bases from J; bases unmatched to any gene: 11. The CDR3 is made up of 17 amino acids. DNA for the CDR3: TGTGCCATCAGTGAGCCGAACTTAGCGGGAGAGGTAGATACGCAGTATTTT. Translated: CAISEPNLAGEVDTQYF.

The chain combines TRBV10-3 with TRBJ2-3, with 9 bases matching TRBD2. Germline V gene sequence: CDR1 ENHRY, CDR2 SYGVKD. V trimming: 8 bases; J trimming: 1 base; junction bases outside the gene matches: 1. The CDR3 runs 13 residues. CDR3 loop: CAIRTSGTDTQYF. In DNA, the CDR3 is TGTGCCATCCGGACTAGCGGCACAGATACGCAGTATTTT.

This clonotype was observed a handful of times. This sequence joins TRBV5-4 and TRBJ1-2; weak D call: TRBD1 (6 bases). The germline CDR1 and CDR2 sequences are SGHNT and YYREEE (reference sequence). The CDR3 has 15 amino acids. Trimming removed 0 bases at V and 0 bases at J, with 9 bases between. The CDR3 coding sequence is TGTGCCAGCAGCTTGGTGGGGGGCCCTAACTATGGCTACACCTTC. It specifies CASSLVGGPNYGYTF.

The rearrangement links TRBV7-9 to TRBJ1-5; no definite D call. Germline CDR1 reads SEHNR; CDR2 reads FQNEAQ (reference sequence). Deletions cut 4 bases from V and 4 bases from J, with 14 bases between. CDR3 length: 15 amino acids. CDR3 nucleotides: TGTGCCAGCAGCTCGACCATATTAGGTAATCAGCCCCAGCATTTT. It specifies CASSSTILGNQPQHF.

This clonotype was recorded many times. V gene TRBV20-1 combines with J gene TRBJ2-1; D unclear. The CDR3 totals 13 residues. V lost 0 bases to trimming and J lost 7 bases, with 10 bases between them. Germline values: CDR1 DFQATT, CDR2 SNEGSKA (reference sequence). Written as DNA, the CDR3 is TGCAGTGCTAGAGATTTGGGGTTGAATGAGCAGTTCTTC. Protein product: CSARDLGLNEQFF.

This clonotype was seen repeatedly, ten times or more. The chain combines TRBV5-6 with TRBJ1-2; no clear D gene. V was pared by 6 bases and J by 1 base, with 16 bases between. The CDR3 sequence is 15 residues long. Germline V gives CDR1 SGHDT, CDR2 YYEEEE. The CDR3 DNA reads TGTGCCAGCACCGTCGGACGGAGCTATAACTATGGCTACACCTTC. It encodes CASTVGRSYNYGYTF.

The chain is built from TRBV30 and TRBJ2-1; 12 nucleotides align to TRBD2. The CDR3 totals 16 residues. J was trimmed by 5 bases and V by 4 bases; bases with no gene match: 9. Germline loops: CDR1 GTSNPN, CDR2 SVGIG (reference sequence). The CDR3: CAWTASGRASHNEQFF. As DNA, the CDR3 is TGTGCCTGGACGGCTAGCGGGAGGGCCTCTCACAATGAGCAGTTCTTC.

The gene calls are TRBV6-5 and TRBJ2-3; 11 bases map to TRBD1. This CDR3 spans 16 amino acids. V lost 5 bases, J lost 3 bases, and 7 bases stayed unmatched. The V gene's germline CDR1 is MNHEY and CDR2 SVGAGI. DNA for the CDR3: TGTGCCAGCAGTCCTTTCGGACAGGGGGCTACAGATACGCAGTATTTT. Its protein is CASSPFGQGATDTQYF.

Many counts were recorded for this clonotype. This chain uses TRBV7-9 with TRBJ2-7; TRBD1 might be the D (5 bases). The V and J ends lost 5 bases and 2 bases respectively, with 13 bases between them. From germline, CDR1 is SEHNR and CDR2 FQNEAQ (reference sequence). The CDR3 runs 14 residues. The CDR3 loop reads CASSAGHAPYEQYF. The CDR3 nucleotides read TGTGCCAGCAGCGCCGGACACGCTCCCTACGAGCAGTACTTC.

This clonotype showed up just a few times. The J gene is TRBJ1-1, the V gene TRBV29-1; D is unclear. Trimming pared 7 bases from V and 11 bases from J, leaving 20 bases between. This CDR3 contains 12 residues. From germline, CDR1 is SQVTM and CDR2 ANQGSEA. The CDR3 protein is CSATDLDHGAFF. CDR3 nucleotide sequence: TGCAGCGCTACGGATCTCGACCATGGGGCTTTCTTT.

This clonotype has ten or more counts. The chain couples TRBV4-2 to TRBJ1-1, with no clear D. CDR1 and CDR2 from the germline V gene are LGHNA and YNFKEQ. The CDR3 runs 14 residues. Trimming took 0 bases from V and 2 from J, leaving 7 bases between them. This CDR3 reads CASSQDLGNTEAFF. CDR3 coding DNA: TGTGCCAGCAGCCAAGATCTGGGAAACACTGAAGCTTTCTTT.

The V call is TRBV7-9, the J call TRBJ2-3, with TRBD2 matching 11 bases. The CDR3 runs 17 residues. From germline, CDR1 is SEHNR and CDR2 FQNEAQ (reference sequence). J was trimmed by 4 bases and V by 3 bases; bases with no gene match: 9. The CDR3 region has the DNA TGTGCCAGCAGCTTTTACACTAGCGGGAGAAGAGCAGATACGCAGTATTTT. As protein: CASSFYTSGRRADTQYF.

At least ten counts were recorded for this clonotype. The V and J genes are TRBV12-3 or TRBV12-4 and TRBJ2-1; D is unresolved. The CDR3 is 13 amino acids. The V gene lost 6 bases and the J gene lost 6 bases, with 12 bases spanning the gap. The CDR3: CASRVVVSNEQFF. The CDR3 bases are TGTGCCAGCAGGGTTGTTGTGAGCAATGAGCAGTTCTTC.

This clonotype has a count of ten or more. The CDR3 sequence is CASSQGGAGRDGELFF. In DNA, the CDR3 is TGTGCCAGCAGCCAAGGTGGGGCAGGGCGAGACGGGGAGCTGTTTTTT. The rearrangement links TRBV4-2 to TRBJ2-2; maybe TRBD1 (5 bases). V was pared by 1 base and J by 7 bases, with 16 bases between. Germline values: CDR1 LGHNA, CDR2 YNFKEQ. The length of the CDR3 is 16 residues.

This clonotype was recorded many times. The V gene is TRBV5-1, the J gene TRBJ2-1, with 11 bases that match TRBD2. The J segment lost 10 bases and the V segment lost 4 bases, leaving 10 bases of the junction unmatched. The CDR3 sequence is 15 residues long. Germline loops: CDR1 SGHRS, CDR2 YFSETQ. The CDR3 reads CASSVLAGGQREQFF. The CDR3 coding sequence is TGCGCCAGCAGCGTATTAGCGGGGGGGCAACGCGAGCAGTTCTTC.

This clonotype has at least ten counts. The chain carries TRBV12-3 or TRBV12-4 and TRBJ2-4; D perhaps matches TRBD1 (5 bases). This CDR3 contains 14 residues. Trimming removed 7 bases from V and 4 bases from J, with 14 bases in between. CDR3 coding DNA: TGTGCCAGCAAACTGACAGCCCCGAAAAACATTCAGTACTTC. This gives the protein CASKLTAPKNIQYF.

This clonotype has a count of ten or more. V gene TRBV4-2 combines with J gene TRBJ2-3, with D tentatively TRBD1 (6 bases). CDR1 and CDR2 (germline): LGHNA, YNFKEQ. V dropped 3 bases and J dropped 5 bases, with 18 bases sitting between them. The length of the CDR3 is 16 residues. The CDR3 loop reads CASSQGPVGQRDTQYF. The CDR3 coding sequence is TGTGCCAGCAGCCAGGGCCCTGTCGGACAGAGAGATACGCAGTATTTT.

The V and J genes are TRBV10-3 and TRBJ1-2; D is ambiguous. V was shortened by 7 bases and J by 0 bases, with 9 bases between the two germline ends. CDR1 and CDR2 (germline): ENHRY, SYGVKD. CDR3 length: 13 amino acids. Written as DNA, the CDR3 is TGTGCCATCATGCGGACGGCTAACTATGGCTACACCTTC. Protein: CAIMRTANYGYTF.

This clonotype was counted ten times or more. The chain is built from TRBV6-2 or TRBV6-3 and TRBJ2-5; 7 bases are a match to TRBD2. V shed 3 bases and J 1 base; nucleotides not matched to a gene: 8. Germline CDR1 reads MNHEY; CDR2 reads SVGEGT. The CDR3 length is 16 residues. In DNA form, the CDR3 reads TGTGCCAGCAGTTATGTACCCGGGAGGACCCAAGAGACCCAGTACTTC. It translates to CASSYVPGRTQETQYF.

In its sample, this clonotype was seen a few times. The V call is TRBV29-1, the J call TRBJ1-2; 7 positions agree with TRBD1. In germline, CDR1 is SQVTM, CDR2 ANQGSEA. After removal of 7 bases from V and 0 bases from J, the junction contained 8 bases not matched to a gene. This CDR3 comprises 14 residues. CDR3 DNA sequence: TGCAGCGCCCCCCGACAGGGCCCTAACTATGGCTACACCTTC. It is translated as CSAPRQGPNYGYTF.